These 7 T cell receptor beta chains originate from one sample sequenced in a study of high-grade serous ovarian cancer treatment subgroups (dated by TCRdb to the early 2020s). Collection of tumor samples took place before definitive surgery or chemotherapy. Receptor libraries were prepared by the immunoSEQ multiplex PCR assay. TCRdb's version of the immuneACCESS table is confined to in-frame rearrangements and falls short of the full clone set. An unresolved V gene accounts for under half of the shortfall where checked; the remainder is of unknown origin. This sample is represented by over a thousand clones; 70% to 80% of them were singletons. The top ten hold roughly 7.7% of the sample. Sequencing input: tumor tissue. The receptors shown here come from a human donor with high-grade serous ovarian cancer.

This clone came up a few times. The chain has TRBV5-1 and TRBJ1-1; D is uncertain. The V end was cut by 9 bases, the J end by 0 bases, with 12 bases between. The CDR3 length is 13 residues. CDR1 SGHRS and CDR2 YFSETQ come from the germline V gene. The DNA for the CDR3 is TGCGCCACCAGAACTTCTATGAACACTGAAGCTTTCTTT. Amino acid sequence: CATRTSMNTEAFF.

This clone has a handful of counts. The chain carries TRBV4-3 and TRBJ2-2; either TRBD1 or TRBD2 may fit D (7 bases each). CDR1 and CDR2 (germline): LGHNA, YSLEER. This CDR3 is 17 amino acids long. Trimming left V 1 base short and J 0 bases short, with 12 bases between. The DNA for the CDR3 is TGCGCCAGCAGCCAAGGGGAGGGGGCCGCGAACACCGGGGAGCTGTTTTTT. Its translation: CASSQGEGAANTGELFF.

The CDR3 bases are TGTGCCAGTAGTATGGGACTCCCCTCCTACAATGAGCAGTTCTTC. This translates into CASSMGLPSYNEQFF. The chain is built from TRBV19 and TRBJ2-1; D might be TRBD2 (6 bases). V was pared by 3 bases and J by 0 bases, with 9 bases between. The CDR3 covers 15 residues. Germline V CDR1 and CDR2: LNHDA, SQIVND (reference sequence).

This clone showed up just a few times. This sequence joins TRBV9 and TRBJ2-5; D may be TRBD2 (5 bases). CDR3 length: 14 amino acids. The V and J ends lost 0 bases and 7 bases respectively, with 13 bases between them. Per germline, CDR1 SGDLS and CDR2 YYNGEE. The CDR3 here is CASSVARDEGTQYF. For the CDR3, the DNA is TGTGCCAGCAGCGTAGCTAGGGATGAGGGGACCCAGTACTTC.

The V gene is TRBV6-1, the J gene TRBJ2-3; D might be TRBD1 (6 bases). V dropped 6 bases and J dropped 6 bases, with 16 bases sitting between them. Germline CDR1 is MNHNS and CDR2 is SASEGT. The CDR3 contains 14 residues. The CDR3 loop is CASRLQGSIDTQYF. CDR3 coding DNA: TGTGCCAGCAGACTACAGGGTTCTATCGATACGCAGTATTTT.

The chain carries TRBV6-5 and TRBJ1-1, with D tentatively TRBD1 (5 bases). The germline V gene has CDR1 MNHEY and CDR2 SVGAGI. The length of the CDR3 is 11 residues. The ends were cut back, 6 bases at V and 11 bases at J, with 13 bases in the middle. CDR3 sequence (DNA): TGTGCCAGCAGGCTGGGGGGAGGGGCTTTCTTT. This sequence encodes CASRLGGGAFF.

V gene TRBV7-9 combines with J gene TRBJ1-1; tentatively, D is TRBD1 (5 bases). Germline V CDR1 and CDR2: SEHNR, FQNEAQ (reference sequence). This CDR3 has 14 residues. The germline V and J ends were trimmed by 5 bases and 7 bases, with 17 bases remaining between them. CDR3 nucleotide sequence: TGTGCCAGCAGCCCCAACCCCCGGGGCCTTGAAGCTTTCTTT. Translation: CASSPNPRGLEAFF.